This T cell receptor (beta chain) originates from a study of T cells in Graves' hyperthyroidism and ophthalmopathy (dated by TCRdb to about 2019). For the study in its entirety: Peripheral blood samples were taken at the time of initial diagnosis, prior to any treatment. To identify distinguishing TCR V-J signatures, a discovery cohort of 90 to 100 patients was used, comprising 43 with Graves' ophthalmopathy and around 57 with stable Graves' hyperthyroidism. Prospective prediction of ophthalmopathy was tested in an independent validation cohort consisting of 18 to 20 hyperthyroidism patients and over 15 patients who later progressed to ophthalmopathy. The roughly 94 discovery patients were randomly split 7:3 into training and test sets. In about 6 Graves' hyperthyroidism patients, the study also compared T-cell repertoires from thyroid tissue with T-cell repertoires from blood. Once sampling was done, hyperthyroidism patients were given methimazole at a starting dose of 30 mg daily, whereas ophthalmopathy patients were given high-dose intravenous methylprednisolone. The paper describes TCR Vbeta CDR3 sequencing of some 130 peripheral blood samples, made up of about 40 ophthalmopathy patients, 70 to 75 hyperthyroidism patients and 17 progressor patients.

Moderately to severely active disease, a Clinical Activity Score of at least 3, a NOSPECS grade of at least 4, and a duration under 3 months were present in ophthalmopathy patients. Patients with uncontrolled infections, other autoimmune diseases, pregnancy or lactation were excluded. Diagnoses were based on clinical symptoms, serum thyroxine and TRAb, thyroid ultrasound and orbital computed tomography. Ficoll-Paque density gradient centrifugation was used to isolate PBMCs from around 10 ml of fresh peripheral blood. Total RNA was extracted using Trizol reagent, and RNA quality was assessed on an Agilent 2100 Bioanalyzer. General findings and caveats noted by the study authors: A model built on a 13 V-J signature distinguished ophthalmopathy from stable hyperthyroidism, reaching 85% to 90% sensitivity and around 81% specificity in cross-validation and 80%/75% in testing. Sample size was not statistically predetermined, and blinding of investigators to group allocation was not performed. In validation, the model predicted progression to ophthalmopathy with over 65% sensitivity and 72% to 85% specificity, a median of around 6.6 months before onset. Most expanded thyroid clonotypes (frequency above 0.001) were also detected in blood, a finding suggesting that blood repertoires may reflect thyroid immune responses.

CDR1 and CDR2 (SGDLS, YYNGEE) derive from the germline V gene. V is reduced by 8 bases and J by 0 bases, leaving a spacing of 31 bases between them. The CDR3 sequence holds 20 residues, the cysteine and phenylalanine included. Only the CDR3 DNA stays, 60 bases, in frame from base 1. The TCR beta CDR3 regions were amplified from RNA transcripts. The TCR CDR3 was subjected to a first round of RT-PCR using the HTBI primer set and the Qiagen OneStep RT-PCR kit. Libraries were constructed in a second round of multiplex PCR, after which size selection and purification were performed. Sequencing of the libraries was done on an Illumina HiSeq2000 using paired-end 100 bp reads. In the source study's methods: SOAPnuke was used to process the raw data, removing reads that contained adapters or uncalled bases, had a mean Phred below 15, or lacked an exact match to the constant primer or identifier. High-quality paired reads were merged using COPE v1.2.5, and each unique nucleotide sequence was defined as a clonotype. MiTCR v1.1 was used to align clonotypes to the IMGT TRBV, TRBD and TRBJ reference segments. The analysis included only V-J combinations with a frequency above 0.0001, which together covered 99.2% of the repertoires. A TCS score was defined as the ratio between F50 (clonal expansion) and ExV (chaos), using BLOSUM62-based TCRdist between CDR3 peptides within each V-J. Welch's t-statistics and random forest reduced several hundred V-J features to 13, which were used in a naive Bayes classifier (R e1071). The public reads were quality trimmed at Q25 with fastp and then assembled into clones with MiXCR by TCRdb, keeping productive beta chains. Rows are unified per CDR3 protein, each entry keeping the most common DNA and genes. For this entry, the V and J calls and clone size follow TCRdb and not the study's own pipeline. The sample table holds 500,000 or so distinct CDR3 sequences, of which approximately 17% were seen once. The biggest ten clones account for approximately 16% of the sample.

This clonotype was picked up a small number of times. Its antigen has not been determined. It has no much larger one-base neighbor in the sample; base qualities were not kept. Recombination joined TRBV9 with TRBJ2-3; the D region is possibly TRBD1 or TRBD2, each matching across 5 bases. The sequenced sample was blood. The receptor's source is a woman between 18 and 30 years old with Graves' ophthalmopathy. The CDR3 here reads CARAGSEYPRRVASTDTQYF. The DNA sequence follows: TGTGCCAGGGCAGGGAGCGAATATCCAAGGCGGGTAGCTAGCACAGATACGCAGTATTTT.